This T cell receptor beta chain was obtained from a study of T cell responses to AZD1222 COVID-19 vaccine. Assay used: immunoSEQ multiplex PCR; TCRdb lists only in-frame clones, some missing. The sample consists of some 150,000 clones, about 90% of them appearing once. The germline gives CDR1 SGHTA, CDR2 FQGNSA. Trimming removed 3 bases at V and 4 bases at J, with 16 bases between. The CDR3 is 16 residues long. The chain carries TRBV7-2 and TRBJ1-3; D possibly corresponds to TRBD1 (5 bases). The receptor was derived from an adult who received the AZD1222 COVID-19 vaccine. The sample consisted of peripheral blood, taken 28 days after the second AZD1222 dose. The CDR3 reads CASSLGGSGSGNTIYF. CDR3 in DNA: TGTGCCAGCAGCTTGGGGGGGTCCGGTTCCGGAAACACCATATATTTT.